What follows is one T cell receptor (beta chain) and its context. Its target is not known. The data were taken from a study of cytomegalovirus exposure and HLA in healthy donors. Amplification used 60 Vbeta primers and 13 Jbeta primers. TCRdb's table, derived via immunoSEQ multiplex PCR, lists solely in-frame clones and lacks some. The sample contains 150,000 to 200,000 clones, 65% to 75% of which appear only once. General observations from the study: Among immune exposure information, only CMV serostatus was available.

Specimen: PBMCs. The TCR originated in a girl aged 5 to 17 in good health and CMV-seronegative.

CDR3 DNA sequence: TGTGCCAGCAGCTTCGGGCCGACAGGGACCAACAGTGAGCAGTTCTTC. Translating it yields CASSFGPTGTNSEQFF. The chain links TRBV5-4 to TRBJ2-1, with 7 bases fitting TRBD1. There are 16 residues in the CDR3. Trimming cost V 2 bases and J 9 bases; bases outside gene matches: 14. Germline V gene lookup returns CDR1 SGHNT and CDR2 YYREEE (reference sequence).